This TCR beta chain was obtained from a study of cytomegalovirus exposure and HLA in healthy donors. Overall study results and limits: A link between a missense DCLRE1C variant and TCR beta V- and J-gene trimming emerged from a later analysis. The study labeled more than 150 TCR beta chains cytomegalovirus-associated.

This PCR relied on a set of 60 Vbeta primers and 13 Jbeta primers. Sequencing used immunoSEQ multiplex PCR; TCRdb keeps in-frame clones, though not all of them. The repertoire has fewer than 95,000 clones, 63% of them found once; the top ten carry under 8%. To note about this clone: Its antigen is not known.

V shed 5 bases, J shed 4 bases, and the junction held 5 bases outside the gene matches. This CDR3 contains 14 residues. Germline CDR1 and CDR2: MGHRA and YSYEKL. The TCR sequence derives from a woman in her 30s in good health and CMV-seronegative. The sequenced sample consisted of PBMCs. The chain has TRBV4-1 and TRBJ2-1; 7 bases fit TRBD2. CDR3 sequence: CASSGLVGYNEQFF. The CDR3 DNA is TGCGCCAGCAGCGGACTAGTGGGGTACAATGAGCAGTTCTTC.